This is a list of T cell receptor beta chains from one sample in a study of T cells in Graves' hyperthyroidism and ophthalmopathy. TCRdb ran MiXCR on the multiplex PCR reads and lists one entry per CDR3 protein. The sample carries fewer than 55,000 distinct CDR3 sequences, roughly 50% recorded once. The sequenced sample consisted of peripheral blood or thyroid tissue (not recorded which). The receptors shown here come from a young man with Graves' hyperthyroidism. Both conserved end residues are part of each CDR3. A D gene is named only where the DNA matches it firmly. Some rows have no size entry. The others give once, few or many, or a class for an expanded clone.

CDR3 protein | CDR3 DNA | J gene | D gene | clone size | V gene
CATSSSGTLAETQYF | TGTGCCACCAGCTCTAGCGGGACATTGGCAGAGACCCAGTACTTC | TRBJ2-5 | TRBD2 | many | TRBV24-1
CATSSVGPENSPLHF | TGTGCCACCAGCAGCGTAGGGCCAGAAAATTCACCCCTCCACTTT | TRBJ1-6 | NA | few | TRBV15
CASSRGQGETQYF | TGTGCCAGCAGCCGGGGACAGGGAGAGACCCAGTACTTC | TRBJ2-5 | TRBD1 | NA | TRBV7-9
CASRATGSSTDTQYF | TGTGCCAGCAGGGCGACAGGCTCTAGCACAGATACGCAGTATTTT | TRBJ2-3 | NA | many | TRBV6-5
CATSLGDYGYTF | TGTGCCACCAGTTTAGGTGACTATGGCTACACCTTC | TRBJ1-2 | NA | many | TRBV15
CASSQELGISSYNSPLHF | TGTGCCAGCAGCCAAGAGTTGGGGATCTCCTCCTATAATTCACCCCTCCACTTT | TRBJ1-6 | NA | NA | TRBV7-2
CASSRTGLNQPQHF | TGTGCCAGCAGTCGGACAGGCCTGAATCAGCCCCAGCATTTT | TRBJ1-5 | TRBD1 | NA | TRBV2
CASISGSTDTQYF | TGTGCCAGCATTAGCGGGAGTACAGATACGCAGTATTTT | TRBJ2-3 | TRBD2 | many | TRBV12-3/TRBV12-4
CASSLGGQGAQETQYF | TGTGCCAGCAGCTTAGGGGGCCAGGGGGCTCAAGAGACCCAGTACTTC | TRBJ2-5 | TRBD1 | NA | TRBV7-2
CSAPPSGTSETQYF | TGCAGTGCTCCGCCCAGCGGGACCTCAGAGACCCAGTACTTC | TRBJ2-5 | TRBD2 | many | TRBV20-1
CASSSIDGYTF | TGTGCCAGCAGTTCGATTGATGGCTACACCTTC | TRBJ1-2 | NA | many | TRBV7-2